One and the same sample provided the 22 T cell receptor beta chains below, sequenced in a study of blood T cell repertoires in COVID-19. Method: immunoSEQ multiplex PCR; TCRdb's copy keeps in-frame clones and lacks some. Among about 200,000 clones listed, around four fifths were seen once. The sample comprised peripheral blood. These TCRs come from a man in his 60s with COVID-19, enrolled during active disease.

V is TRBV27 and J is TRBJ1-6; D remains ambiguous. The V end was cut by 5 bases, the J end by 0 bases, with 8 bases between. The V gene's germline CDR1 is MNHEY and CDR2 SMNVEV (reference sequence). CDR3 size: 15 residues. CDR3 coding DNA: TGTGCCAGCAGTACTTTAAACTCCTATAATTCACCCCTCCACTTT. It specifies CASSTLNSYNSPLHF.

The chain combines TRBV7-9 with TRBJ2-2; unclear D gene. Trimming took 3 bases from V and 0 from J, leaving 8 bases between them. The CDR3 is 15 residues long. Germline loops: CDR1 SEHNR, CDR2 FQNEAQ (reference sequence). CDR3 nucleotides: TGTGCCAGCAGCTTCCGGTCCCCGAACACCGGGGAGCTGTTTTTT. Translated: CASSFRSPNTGELFF.

V usage is TRBV20-1 and J usage is TRBJ2-7; D is possibly TRBD2 (6 bases). CDR1 and CDR2 (germline): DFQATT, SNEGSKA (reference sequence). V was pared by 3 bases and J by 7 bases, with 10 bases between. There are 11 residues in the CDR3. The CDR3 nucleotides read TGCAGTGCTAGCTCCGGGGGAGAGCAGTACTTC. Protein product: CSASSGGEQYF.

A single count supports this clone. The chain employs TRBV18 and TRBJ1-2, with 10 positions matching TRBD1. The CDR3 totals 15 residues. V lost 5 bases, J lost 8 bases, and 11 bases stayed unmatched. Germline assignment: CDR1 KGHSH and CDR2 LQKENI. The CDR3 sequence: CASSELDRGRYGYTF. Here the CDR3 DNA reads TGTGCCAGCTCAGAGCTAGACAGGGGGCGATACGGCTACACCTTC.

This sequence joins TRBV7-6 and TRBJ1-4; a weak D match, TRBD1 (5 bases). There are 15 residues in the CDR3. Trimming cost V 1 base and J 2 bases, with 8 bases left between them. Per germline, CDR1 SGHVS and CDR2 FNYEAQ. The DNA of the CDR3 is TGTGCCAGCAGCTTAGGTGGGGGGACTAATGAAAAACTGTTTTTT. This sequence encodes CASSLGGGTNEKLFF.

Worth noting for this clone: The sample has other DNA sequences that encode this CDR3 too. This chain links TRBV10-2 with TRBJ2-7; D may be TRBD1 (6 bases). The CDR3 runs to 13 residues. The germline V and J ends were trimmed by 0 bases and 6 bases, with 9 bases remaining between them. Germline CDR1 is WSHSY and CDR2 is SAAADI. CDR3 sequence (DNA): TGCGCCAGCAGTGAGTCGAGGGGGAGCGAGCAGTACTTC. It encodes CASSESRGSEQYF.

The V gene is TRBV14, the J gene TRBJ2-2, with D possibly TRBD2 on 5 matching bases. Trimming took 0 bases from V and 1 from J, leaving 6 bases between them. Per germline, CDR1 SGHDN and CDR2 FVKESK. This CDR3 spans 15 amino acids. CDR3 nucleotides: TGTGCCAGCAGCCAAGATGAGGGGAACACCGGGGAGCTGTTTTTT. As protein: CASSQDEGNTGELFF.

The gene calls are TRBV6-5 and TRBJ1-5; D is unclear. The CDR3 runs to 12 residues. Germline V gene lookup returns CDR1 MNHEY and CDR2 SVGAGI. V lost 7 bases and J 6 bases, leaving 10 bases between the germline ends. DNA for the CDR3: TGTGCCAGCACCGAATCGGGTCAGCCCCAGCATTTT. As protein: CASTESGQPQHF.

The genes are TRBV10-3 and TRBJ1-1; possibly TRBD1 for D (6 bases). CDR1 is ENHRY, CDR2 SYGVKD, per germline. The length of the CDR3 is 12 residues. Trimming removed 3 bases at V and 4 bases at J, with 6 bases between. CDR3 in amino acids: CAISDRGTEAFF. The CDR3 DNA follows: TGTGCCATCAGTGACAGGGGCACTGAAGCTTTCTTT.

The V and J genes are TRBV5-1 and TRBJ2-5; D remains ambiguous. Between the trimmed V and J ends, which lost 5 bases and 3 bases, there was a span of 8 bases. Germline CDR1 and CDR2: SGHRS and YFSETQ. The CDR3 consists of 12 residues. CDR3 protein: CASRGSEETQYF. The CDR3 DNA reads as TGCGCCAGCAGGGGCTCAGAAGAGACCCAGTACTTC.

V gene TRBV19 combines with J gene TRBJ2-2, with 7 positions matching TRBD2. This CDR3 spans 16 amino acids. CDR1 is LNHDA and CDR2 is SQIVND in the germline V gene (reference sequence). V dropped 3 bases and J dropped 4; count of bases not matched to a gene: 8. CDR3 nucleotide sequence: TGTGCCAGTAGTATGGTGACGGGAGGTCTCACCGGGGAGCTGTTTTTT. Its protein product is CASSMVTGGLTGELFF.

The chain uses TRBV7-2 and TRBJ2-7; TRBD2 aligns across 7 bases. The CDR3 consists of 15 residues. Germline CDR1 reads SGHTA; CDR2 reads FQGNSA. Trimming at V came to 3 bases and at J to 4 bases, leaving 9 bases not matched to a gene. The CDR3 region is CASSLGGTPAYEQYF. CDR3 sequence (DNA): TGTGCCAGCAGCTTGGGGGGGACGCCAGCTTACGAGCAGTACTTC. The whole variable domain, remainder taken from reference TRBV7-2 and TRBJ2-7, is GAGVSQSPSNKVTEKGKDVELRCDPISGHTALYWYRQSLGQGLEFLIYFQGNSAPDKSGLPSDRFSAERTGGSVSTLTIQRTQQEDSAVYLCASSLGGTPAYEQYFGPGTRLTVT.

This clone has just a few counts. The CDR3 sequence is CSASVVTGENSPLHF. CDR3 nucleotides: TGCAGTGCTAGTGTGGTGACAGGCGAAAATTCACCCCTCCACTTT. This chain uses TRBV20-1 with TRBJ1-6; D possibly corresponds to TRBD1 (6 bases). CDR3 length: 15 amino acids. V was clipped by 3 bases and J by 7 bases, with 16 bases between them. Germline assignment: CDR1 DFQATT and CDR2 SNEGSKA (reference sequence).

J is TRBJ1-4 and V is TRBV9; the D is unclear. The germline V and J ends were trimmed by 6 bases and 2 bases, with 14 bases remaining between them. The CDR3 is made up of 15 amino acids. From germline, CDR1 is SGDLS and CDR2 YYNGEE. The CDR3 is CASTAGKSTNEKLFF. The CDR3, as DNA: TGTGCCAGCACGGCGGGGAAATCTACTAATGAAAAACTGTTTTTT.

This clone has only a few counts. The chain recombines TRBV5-1 with TRBJ2-3; TRBD2 aligns across 7 bases. In germline, CDR1 is SGHRS, CDR2 YFSETQ. CDR3 size: 16 residues. The trim removed 1 base at V and 7 bases at J, leaving 12 bases unmatched. The CDR3 here is CASSLTVAGVRNTQYF. In DNA form, the CDR3 reads TGCGCCAGCAGCTTGACGGTGGCGGGAGTGAGGAATACGCAGTATTTT. The full variable domain, in which reference TRBV5-1 and TRBJ2-3 provide the parts outside the CDR3, is KAGVTQTPRYLIKTRGQQVTLSCSPISGHRSVSWYQQTPGQGLQFLFEYFSETQRNKGNFPGRFSGRQFSNSRSEMNVSTLELGDSALYLCASSLTVAGVRNTQYFGPGTRLTVL.

The rearrangement links TRBV7-8 to TRBJ1-6; D is undetermined. The V and J ends lost 4 bases and 0 bases respectively, with 4 bases between them. The CDR3 contains 14 residues. CDR1 and CDR2 (germline): SGHVS, FQNEAQ. This CDR3 is CASSWSSYNSPLHF. In DNA, the CDR3 is TGTGCCAGCAGCTGGAGCTCCTATAATTCACCCCTCCACTTT.

The CDR3 nucleotides read TGTGCCAGTAGTAACCCCCGAGGGGGCGTCTCTGAAGCTTTCTTT. It translates to CASSNPRGGVSEAFF. This chain connects TRBV19 to TRBJ1-1, with 7 bases fitting TRBD1. Germline assignment: CDR1 LNHDA and CDR2 SQIVND (reference sequence). Trimming removed 4 bases from V and 6 bases from J; junction bases left unmatched: 11. The CDR3 consists of 15 residues. Together with reference TRBV19 and TRBJ1-1, the CDR3 gives the full variable domain: DGGITQSPKYLFRKEGQNVTLSCEQNLNHDAMYWYRQDPGQGLRLIYYSQIVNDFQKGDIAEGYSVSREKKESFPLTVTSAQKNPTAFYLCASSNPRGGVSEAFFGQGTRLTVV.

The rearrangement links TRBV7-2 to TRBJ2-2; D is ambiguous. Trimming stripped 0 bases from V and 3 bases from J, with 5 bases between. This CDR3 is built from 14 residues. CDR1 is SGHTA and CDR2 is FQGNSA in the germline V gene. The chain's CDR3 is CASSLAEYTGELFF. The CDR3 region has the DNA TGTGCCAGCAGCTTAGCGGAGTACACCGGGGAGCTGTTTTTT.

The rearrangement links TRBV27 to TRBJ1-6, with a tentative D call TRBD1 (6 bases). The CDR3 extends over 16 amino acids. Deletions cut 0 bases from V and 6 bases from J, with 12 bases between. Germline V gene data show CDR1 as MNHEY and CDR2 as SMNVEV (reference sequence). The CDR3 DNA follows: TGTGCCAGCAGTTTATCGAGGGCAGGGGTTAATTCACCCCTCCACTTT. This sequence encodes CASSLSRAGVNSPLHF.

The chain is built from TRBV5-1 and TRBJ1-1; 7 positions match TRBD1. The CDR3 is made up of 15 amino acids. V was pared by 0 bases and J by 5 bases, with 7 bases of the junction left unmatched. CDR1 is SGHRS, CDR2 YFSETQ, per germline. The CDR3 reads CASSLGGGARTEAFF. The CDR3 coding sequence is TGCGCCAGCAGCTTGGGAGGGGGCGCGAGGACTGAAGCTTTCTTT. Filled out from reference TRBV5-1 and TRBJ1-1, the complete variable domain reads KAGVTQTPRYLIKTRGQQVTLSCSPISGHRSVSWYQQTPGQGLQFLFEYFSETQRNKGNFPGRFSGRQFSNSRSEMNVSTLELGDSALYLCASSLGGGARTEAFFGQGTRLTVV.

The chain joins TRBV4-3 to TRBJ2-7; 9 bases match TRBD1. The CDR3 has 14 residues. Germline V gene data show CDR1 as LGHNA and CDR2 as YSLEER. V dropped 4 bases and J dropped 2; count of bases not matched to a gene: 3. The CDR3 protein is CASSPGQGTYEQYF. The CDR3 DNA sequence: TGCGCCAGCAGCCCGGGACAGGGAACCTACGAGCAGTACTTC.

The chain is built from TRBV5-4 and TRBJ1-4; 11 bases line up with TRBD1. Germline CDR1 reads SGHNT; CDR2 reads YYREEE (reference sequence). The J segment lost 10 bases and the V segment lost 3 bases, leaving 5 bases of the junction unmatched. This CDR3 is 14 amino acids long. The CDR3 loop is CASSYRDRGAKLFF. The CDR3 nucleotides read TGTGCCAGCAGCTACCGGGACAGGGGGGCAAAACTGTTTTTT.